Following are 13 T cell receptor beta chains from one sample sequenced in a study of cytomegalovirus exposure and HLA in healthy donors. The PCR contained 60 Vbeta and 13 Jbeta primers. Sequenced by immunoSEQ multiplex PCR; TCRdb stores in-frame clones only, minus some. The data show about 160,000 clones, about 75% seen once. The sample comprised PBMCs. The source of these receptors is a female donor in good health and CMV-seronegative.

This chain uses TRBV4-1 with TRBJ2-1, with D perhaps matching TRBD2 (5 bases). Germline V gene data show CDR1 as MGHRA and CDR2 as YSYEKL. Deletions cut 1 base from V and 10 bases from J, with 14 bases between. The CDR3 extends over 14 amino acids. CDR3 bases: TGCGCCAGCAGCCAAGTAGGAGGTTCTGAAGAGCAGTTCTTC. Translating gives CASSQVGGSEEQFF.

This clone was observed a few times. This rearrangement joins TRBV29-1 to TRBJ1-1, with TRBD1 identical over 7 bases. Trimming took 7 bases from V and 6 from J; bases not matched to a gene: 17. The CDR3 loop spans 15 amino acids. Germline V lookup: CDR1 SQVTM, CDR2 ANQGSEA. The CDR3 protein is CSGKRAQDRDSEAFF. The CDR3 DNA follows: TGCAGCGGCAAACGTGCTCAAGACAGGGACTCTGAAGCTTTCTTT. Using reference TRBV29-1 and TRBJ1-1 for the parts outside the CDR3, the full variable domain is SAVISQKPSRDICQRGTSLTIQCQVDSQVTMMFWYRQQPGQSLTLIATANQGSEATYESGFVIDKFPISRPNLTFSTLTVSNMSPEDSSIYLCSGKRAQDRDSEAFFGQGTRLTVV.

This chain links TRBV2 with TRBJ1-1; D remains ambiguous. Between the trimmed V and J ends, which lost 4 bases and 5 bases, there was a span of 8 bases. Germline V gene lookup returns CDR1 SNHLY and CDR2 FYNNEI. There are 12 residues in the CDR3. This chain's CDR3 is CASSAGRTEAFF. The DNA for the CDR3 is TGTGCCAGCAGTGCCGGGAGAACTGAAGCTTTCTTT.

As concerns this clone: Other nucleotide sequences from this sample produce the same CDR3. This rearrangement joins TRBV6-5 to TRBJ2-1; D possibly corresponds to TRBD1 (6 bases). V lost 6 bases and J lost 5, with 17 bases in between. The germline V gene encodes CDR1 MNHEY and CDR2 SVGAGI. This CDR3 region has 15 residues. For the CDR3, the DNA is TGTGCCAGCAGCTCTAACAGGGCCCTCAACAATGAGCAGTTCTTC. It specifies CASSSNRALNNEQFF.

J is TRBJ1-1 and V is TRBV6-1, with 9 bases matching TRBD1. The CDR3 length is 14 residues. With 7 bases clipped from V and 11 bases from J, the junction kept 14 bases outside the gene matches. Germline V lookup: CDR1 MNHNS, CDR2 SASEGT. CDR3 protein: CASKTPGQGVRAFF. In DNA, the CDR3 is TGTGCCAGCAAGACCCCGGGACAGGGAGTGAGGGCTTTCTTT.

This chain connects TRBV2 to TRBJ1-5, with D unresolved. Deletions cut 4 bases from V and 1 base from J, with 8 bases between. Germline CDR1 is SNHLY and CDR2 is FYNNEI. This CDR3 has 14 amino acids. CDR3 sequence: CASSGTGSNQPQHF. Written as DNA, the CDR3 is TGTGCCAGCAGTGGGACTGGGAGCAATCAGCCCCAGCATTTT.

This chain's CDR3 is CASRAGLAVLGEQFF. Written as DNA, the CDR3 is TGTGCCAGCAGGGCGGGACTAGCGGTTCTCGGGGAGCAGTTCTTC. The chain couples TRBV5-5 to TRBJ2-1; 11 bases line up with TRBD2. V dropped 5 bases and J dropped 10; count of bases not matched to a gene: 11. The length of the CDR3 is 15 residues. CDR1 SGHKS and CDR2 YYEKEE come from the germline V gene (reference sequence).

The chain recombines TRBV2 with TRBJ1-1; a weak D match, TRBD1 (5 bases). Trimming shortened V by 7 bases and J by 8 bases, and 17 bases separated the two germline ends. The CDR3 is 13 residues long. Germline V lookup: CDR1 SNHLY, CDR2 FYNNEI. The CDR3 here is CASTGIGAGEAFF. The CDR3 DNA reads TGTGCCAGCACTGGTATTGGGGCCGGAGAAGCTTTCTTT.

This rearrangement joins TRBV18 to TRBJ2-7; 10 bases are shared with TRBD2. The CDR3 runs 15 residues. V lost 0 bases, J lost 5 bases, and 4 bases stayed unmatched. Germline-derived CDR1 and CDR2 are KGHSH and LQKENI. The CDR3 coding sequence is TGTGCCAGCTCACCACCCTCTAGCGGGAGCCACGAGCAGTACTTC. Protein product: CASSPPSSGSHEQYF. Full variable domain (rest looked up from reference TRBV18 and TRBJ2-7): NAGVMQNPRHLVRRRGQEARLRCSPMKGHSHVYWYRQLPEEGLKFMVYLQKENIIDESGMPKERFSAEFPKEGPSILRIQQVVRGDSAAYFCASSPPSSGSHEQYFGPGTRLTVT.

The chain joins TRBV27 to TRBJ2-1; D is unresolved. V lost 0 bases and J lost 3, with 12 bases in between. The length of the CDR3 is 16 residues. The germline V gene has CDR1 MNHEY and CDR2 SMNVEV (reference sequence). The DNA for the CDR3 is TGTGCCAGCAGTTTATCTTTTGAGCGATTCTACAATGAGCAGTTCTTC. It specifies CASSLSFERFYNEQFF.

The J gene is TRBJ2-3, the V gene TRBV5-1, with TRBD1 matching over 7 bases. Germline assignment: CDR1 SGHRS and CDR2 YFSETQ. J lost 0 bases, V lost 4 bases, and 5 bases had no gene match. This CDR3 spans 15 amino acids. The CDR3 nucleotides read TGCGCCAGCAGCCCGACAGGGCGAAGCACAGATACGCAGTATTTT. Its translation is CASSPTGRSTDTQYF.

This chain links TRBV6-1 with TRBJ2-7, with D perhaps TRBD1 (6 bases). This CDR3 spans 14 amino acids. V lost 3 bases to trimming and J lost 0 bases, with 9 bases between them. Germline CDR1 is MNHNS and CDR2 is SASEGT. CDR3 amino acids: CASSDYRVSYEQYF. The CDR3 DNA reads TGTGCCAGCAGTGATTACAGGGTCTCCTACGAGCAGTACTTC.

The rearrangement uses TRBV5-1 and TRBJ2-5, with 8 bases matching TRBD2. This CDR3 comprises 16 residues. Per germline, CDR1 SGHRS and CDR2 YFSETQ. V lost 0 bases, J lost 2 bases, and 6 bases stayed unmatched. As DNA, the CDR3 is TGCGCCAGCAGCTTGGGATTTAGCGGGGTTCAAGAGACCCAGTACTTC. The encoded protein is CASSLGFSGVQETQYF.